This is a list of T cell receptor beta chains from one sample in a study of T cell clusters in autoimmune cytopenias. TCRdb reworked the multiplex PCR reads into one entry per CDR3 protein, no DNA. The table counts around 12,000 distinct CDR3 sequences; more than 2.5% lies in the top ten. Sequenced sample: peripheral blood. The receptors stem from a human donor with an autoimmune cytopenia or autoimmune hepatitis (not recorded which). Both conserved end residues are part of each CDR3. The order of the fields is J gene, clone size, V gene, CDR3 length, CDR3 protein. Not every row has a clone size; where given, it reads once, few, many or a size class.

j_gene: TRBJ1-5
abundance: -
v_gene: TRBV6-6
len: 14
CDR3aa: CASSPRQPNQPQHF

j_gene: TRBJ1-1
abundance: -
v_gene: TRBV20-1
len: 15
CDR3aa: CSATGGSQFNTEAFF

j_gene: TRBJ2-1
abundance: medium-sized
v_gene: TRBV5-5
len: 17
CDR3aa: CASSLRHQGPSSTEQFF

j_gene: TRBJ2-3
abundance: -
v_gene: TRBV6-5
len: 14
CDR3aa: CASSLGGRGNTQYF

j_gene: TRBJ1-2
abundance: -
v_gene: TRBV19
len: 12
CDR3aa: CATSNTGLSYTF

j_gene: TRBJ2-3
abundance: -
v_gene: TRBV6-2/TRBV6-3
len: 17
CDR3aa: CASSQNRVLEYTDTQYF

j_gene: TRBJ2-3
abundance: -
v_gene: TRBV5-6
len: 16
CDR3aa: CASSLLREPSTDTQYF

j_gene: TRBJ1-5
abundance: -
v_gene: TRBV19
len: 15
CDR3aa: CASSIGTGGGQPQHF

j_gene: TRBJ2-1
abundance: -
v_gene: TRBV18
len: 13
CDR3aa: CASSPDGYNEQFF

j_gene: TRBJ2-5
abundance: -
v_gene: TRBV7-4
len: 17
CDR3aa: CASSMTSGGPGQETQYF

j_gene: TRBJ1-1
abundance: -
v_gene: TRBV12-3/TRBV12-4
len: 17
CDR3aa: CASSLRVETTRNTEAFF

j_gene: TRBJ1-4
abundance: -
v_gene: TRBV19
len: 15
CDR3aa: CASSSDLDTNEKLFF

j_gene: TRBJ1-2
abundance: -
v_gene: TRBV19
len: 16
CDR3aa: CASSHQTGGGNYGYTF

j_gene: TRBJ1-2
abundance: -
v_gene: TRBV30
len: 15
CDR3aa: CAWSAGPTLGYGYTF

j_gene: TRBJ2-1
abundance: -
v_gene: TRBV27
len: 18
CDR3aa: CASTRIAGALSSYNEQFF

j_gene: TRBJ1-5
abundance: -
v_gene: TRBV7-9
len: 15
CDR3aa: CASSSSGGLNQPQHF

j_gene: TRBJ1-1
abundance: -
v_gene: TRBV29-1
len: 13
CDR3aa: CSVEWRSNTEAFF

j_gene: TRBJ2-1
abundance: medium-sized
v_gene: TRBV29-1
len: 15
CDR3aa: CSVDPGEKSYNEQFF

j_gene: TRBJ2-7
abundance: -
v_gene: TRBV20-1
len: 15
CDR3aa: CSARDERFKPHEQYF

j_gene: TRBJ2-7
abundance: -
v_gene: TRBV18
len: 13
CDR3aa: CASSPGAAYEQYF

j_gene: TRBJ2-5
abundance: -
v_gene: TRBV5-5
len: 15
CDR3aa: CASSLRPDFQETQYF

j_gene: TRBJ1-3
abundance: -
v_gene: TRBV6-5
len: 14
CDR3aa: CASSPAKAGNTIYF

j_gene: TRBJ1-1
abundance: -
v_gene: TRBV19
len: 15
CDR3aa: CASSGGTGYFHEAFF

j_gene: TRBJ1-2
abundance: -
v_gene: TRBV6-5
len: 14
CDR3aa: CASRTRQANYGYTF

j_gene: TRBJ1-5
abundance: -
v_gene: TRBV19
len: 15
CDR3aa: CASSLLGQGGQPQHF

j_gene: TRBJ2-7
abundance: -
v_gene: TRBV7-2
len: 15
CDR3aa: CASSLPGLEFYEQYF

j_gene: TRBJ1-2
abundance: -
v_gene: TRBV6-5
len: 14
CDR3aa: CASSFDQGRGGYTF

j_gene: TRBJ1-5
abundance: -
v_gene: TRBV6-6
len: 16
CDR3aa: CASSYPGTASNQPQHF